This entry lists 21 T cell receptor beta chains sequenced from one sample in a study of immune cell composition in non-small cell lung cancer. The method was immunoSEQ multiplex PCR; TCRdb's version includes in-frame clones alone and lacks a portion of them. The sample shows about 6,800 clones, approximately 84% of them seen only once. The normal lung sample lay at least 3 cm, and maximally far, from the tumour. The sample consisted of non-adjacent lung tissue. These receptor sequences come from a human donor with non-small cell lung cancer.

The rearrangement links TRBV5-1 to TRBJ2-6; 8 nucleotides line up with TRBD1. Losses at the gene ends were 3 bases for V and 2 bases for J; bases not matched to a gene: 7. Germline V gene sequence: CDR1 SGHRS, CDR2 YFSETQ. This CDR3 is 17 amino acids long. CDR3 bases: TGCGCCAGCAGCTATGAATCACAGGGGGCTGGGGCCAACGTCCTGACTTTC. Protein sequence: CASSYESQGAGANVLTF. The full variable domain, in which reference TRBV5-1 and TRBJ2-6 provide the parts outside the CDR3, is KAGVTQTPRYLIKTRGQQVTLSCSPISGHRSVSWYQQTPGQGLQFLFEYFSETQRNKGNFPGRFSGRQFSNSRSEMNVSTLELGDSALYLCASSYESQGAGANVLTFGAGSRLTVL.

The chain combines TRBV7-2 with TRBJ1-5, with TRBD1 as a possible D gene (6 bases). The germline gives CDR1 SGHTA, CDR2 FQGNSA. Trimming pared 4 bases from V and 1 base from J, leaving 23 bases between. The CDR3 sequence is 19 residues long. CDR3: CASSSERDTPLRSNQPQHF. In DNA, the CDR3 is TGTGCCAGCAGCTCCGAAAGGGACACCCCTTTGAGGAGCAATCAGCCCCAGCATTTT. Full variable domain (outside the CDR3, taken from reference TRBV7-2 and TRBJ1-5): GAGVSQSPSNKVTEKGKDVELRCDPISGHTALYWYRQSLGQGLEFLIYFQGNSAPDKSGLPSDRFSAERTGGSVSTLTIQRTQQEDSAVYLCASSSERDTPLRSNQPQHFGDGTRLSIL.

The chain recombines TRBV6-4 with TRBJ1-5; D might be TRBD1 (6 bases). The CDR3 covers 13 residues. V was clipped by 5 bases and J by 5 bases, with 10 bases between them. Germline-derived CDR1 and CDR2 are MRHNA and SNTAGT. This CDR3 is CASSIPGDQPQHF. The CDR3 DNA sequence: TGTGCCAGCAGTATTCCAGGGGATCAGCCCCAGCATTTT.

The chain has TRBV27 and TRBJ1-1, with D uncertain. The CDR3 loop spans 15 amino acids. The ends were cut back, 5 bases at V and 5 bases at J, with 18 bases in the middle. Germline V lookup: CDR1 MNHEY, CDR2 SMNVEV (reference sequence). This CDR3 is CASSPLDSFRTEAFF. Written as DNA, the CDR3 is TGTGCCAGCAGTCCTTTGGACTCCTTTCGGACTGAAGCTTTCTTT.

The chain has TRBV7-2 and TRBJ2-7; 8 bases are a match to TRBD1. Looked up from germline, CDR1 is SGHTA and CDR2 is FQGNSA. The CDR3 has 14 amino acids. Losses at the gene ends were 4 bases for V and 5 bases for J; bases not matched to a gene: 7. This CDR3 reads CASSSVDRVNEQYF. The CDR3 nucleotides are TGTGCCAGCAGCTCGGTGGACAGGGTAAACGAGCAGTACTTC.

The chain joins TRBV28 to TRBJ1-3; D is ambiguous. CDR1 is MDHEN and CDR2 is SYDVKM in the germline V gene. The CDR3 loop spans 15 amino acids. Trimming left V 2 bases short and J 0 bases short, with 8 bases between. CDR3 in amino acids: CASSLPGPSGNTIYF. The CDR3 DNA reads as TGTGCCAGCAGTTTACCGGGCCCCTCTGGAAACACCATATATTTT. The whole variable domain, filled in from reference TRBV28 and TRBJ1-3, reads DVKVTQSSRYLVKRTGEKVFLECVQDMDHENMFWYRQDPGLGLRLIYFSYDVKMKEKGDIPEGYSVSREKKERFSLILESASTNQTSMYLCASSLPGPSGNTIYFGEGSWLTVV.

J is TRBJ2-3 and V is TRBV7-9; a weak D match, TRBD2 (6 bases). The CDR3 is made up of 14 amino acids. V was cut by 5 bases and J by 0 bases, with 9 bases left in between. Germline V gene sequence: CDR1 SEHNR, CDR2 FQNEAQ (reference sequence). CDR3 bases: TGTGCCAGCAGCCTTAGCGGAAGCACAGATACGCAGTATTTT. It translates to CASSLSGSTDTQYF. The variable domain in full, completed from reference TRBV7-9 and TRBJ2-3, reads DTGVSQNPRHKITKRGQNVTFRCDPISEHNRLYWYRQTLGQGPEFLTYFQNEAQLEKSRLLSDRFSAERPKGSFSTLEIQRTEQGDSAMYLCASSLSGSTDTQYFGPGTRLTVL.

This clone was picked up a small number of times. This chain joins TRBV5-1 and TRBJ1-4; TRBD1 is a possible D gene (6 bases). V shed 0 bases and J shed 7 bases, with 10 bases lying between them. The CDR3 covers 14 residues. The germline V gene has CDR1 SGHRS and CDR2 YFSETQ. CDR3 residues: CASSLGQEGEKLFF. For the CDR3, the DNA is TGCGCCAGCAGCTTGGGACAGGAAGGTGAAAAACTGTTTTTT.

The chain carries TRBV28 and TRBJ1-1; D remains ambiguous. The CDR3 totals 13 residues. V was trimmed by 2 bases and J by 1 base, leaving 5 bases between them. CDR1 and CDR2 from the germline V gene are MDHEN and SYDVKM. CDR3 protein: CASSLVGNTEAFF. CDR3 in DNA: TGTGCCAGCAGTTTAGTTGGGAACACTGAAGCTTTCTTT.

The chain employs TRBV19 and TRBJ1-4, with D unresolved. CDR1 LNHDA and CDR2 SQIVND come from the germline V gene (reference sequence). V was shortened by 4 bases and J by 3 bases, with 12 bases between the two germline ends. This CDR3 has 15 residues. The CDR3 loop is CASSTRRLSNEKLFF. The CDR3 nucleotides read TGTGCCAGTAGTACAAGACGGCTTTCTAATGAAAAACTGTTTTTT.

This chain connects TRBV29-1 to TRBJ2-5, with 10 bases aligning to TRBD2. V lost 6 bases and J lost 3; bases outside the gene matches: 4. Germline CDR1 SQVTM, CDR2 ANQGSEA. There are 13 residues in the CDR3. This CDR3 is CSVGLAPEETQYF. The CDR3 DNA follows: TGCAGCGTGGGACTAGCGCCAGAAGAGACCCAGTACTTC.

This clone is large within its sample. The chain combines TRBV6-5 with TRBJ1-5; the D is unclear. This CDR3 has 13 residues. Germline loops: CDR1 MNHEY, CDR2 SVGAGI. V lost 2 bases to trimming and J lost 3 bases, with 5 bases between them. CDR3 in amino acids: CASSYSPNQPQHF. CDR3 DNA: TGTGCCAGCAGTTACAGCCCCAATCAGCCCCAGCATTTT.

The V call is TRBV19, the J call TRBJ2-6; tentatively, D is TRBD2 (6 bases). V lost 7 bases and J 9 bases, leaving 19 bases between the germline ends. Germline lookup yields CDR1 LNHDA and CDR2 SQIVND (reference sequence). The CDR3 is 15 amino acids. The CDR3 sequence: CASKPPGELINVLTF. CDR3 in DNA: TGTGCCAGTAAACCCCCGGGGGAGCTGATCAACGTCCTGACTTTC.

J is TRBJ1-2 and V is TRBV9, with TRBD1 identical over 7 bases. The V gene end was trimmed by 4 bases and the J gene end by 5 bases; junction bases not matched to a gene: 8. The germline V gene encodes CDR1 SGDLS and CDR2 YYNGEE. CDR3 length: 14 residues. The CDR3 sequence is CASSPDRAGYGYTF. The CDR3 DNA is TGTGCCAGCAGCCCAGACAGGGCTGGGTATGGCTACACCTTC.

The chain is built from TRBV27 and TRBJ1-6; D might be TRBD1 (6 bases). The CDR3 totals 18 residues. Trimming took 4 bases from V and 0 from J, leaving 16 bases between them. Germline V gives CDR1 MNHEY, CDR2 SMNVEV (reference sequence). The CDR3, as DNA: TGTGCCAGCAGTTCCGGGACACTCTTGAGCTCCTATAATTCACCCCTCCACTTT. Translated, it gives CASSSGTLLSSYNSPLHF.

CDR3: CASSVQDASEKLFF. The DNA of the CDR3 is TGTGCCAGTAGTGTACAGGATGCTAGTGAAAAACTGTTTTTT. The chain combines TRBV19 with TRBJ1-4; possibly TRBD1 for D (5 bases). The CDR3 length is 14 residues. Germline CDR1 is LNHDA and CDR2 is SQIVND (reference sequence). V dropped 5 bases and J dropped 7 bases, with 14 bases sitting between them.

This clone was counted a few times. J is TRBJ1-4 and V is TRBV5-1; TRBD1 matches at 7 bases. V was pared by 4 bases and J by 8 bases, with 8 bases of the junction left unmatched. CDR1 is SGHRS and CDR2 is YFSETQ in the germline V gene. The CDR3 totals 14 residues. The CDR3 nucleotides read TGCGCCAGCAGCCTAGGACAGGTCGGGGAAAAACTGTTTTTT. As protein: CASSLGQVGEKLFF.

The chain links TRBV4-3 to TRBJ2-3; 12 bases agree with TRBD2. The CDR3 sequence is 18 residues long. Germline CDR1 and CDR2: LGHNA and YSLEER. V shed 0 bases and J 4 bases; nucleotides not matched to a gene: 8. CDR3 nucleotides: TGCGCCAGCAGCCAAGATGGGGCTAGCGGGGGGGTGGCAGATACGCAGTATTTT. Its protein product is CASSQDGASGGVADTQYF.

V is TRBV7-3 and J is TRBJ2-5; the D gene could be TRBD1 or TRBD2 (5 bases each). CDR3 size: 13 residues. The germline CDR1 and CDR2 sequences are SGHTA and FQGTGA. Trimming took 5 bases from V and 5 from J, leaving 12 bases between them. Written as DNA, the CDR3 is TGTGCCAGCAGCCAAGGGTGGGGGGAGACCCAGTACTTC. Its protein is CASSQGWGETQYF.

The chain carries TRBV11-2 and TRBJ1-5; no firm D call. Germline V gives CDR1 SGHAT, CDR2 FQNNGV. V lost 5 bases, J lost 5 bases, and 13 bases lay in between. The CDR3 consists of 14 residues. CDR3 in DNA: TGTGCCAGCAGCCTCCGCCCCGGAGATCAGCCCCAGCATTTT. Translated: CASSLRPGDQPQHF. The variable domain in full, with the rest retrieved from reference TRBV11-2 and TRBJ1-5, is EAGVAQSPRYKIIEKRQSVAFWCNPISGHATLYWYQQILGQGPKLLIQFQNNGVVDDSQLPKDRFSAERLKGVDSTLKIQPAKLEDSAVYLCASSLRPGDQPQHFGDGTRLSIL.

The chain carries TRBV29-1 and TRBJ2-1; 14 bases are a match to TRBD2. V was clipped by 7 bases and J by 7 bases; unmatched bases: 15. Germline V gene lookup returns CDR1 SQVTM and CDR2 ANQGSEA. The CDR3 has 17 residues. The CDR3 reads CSAGTSGGLQVRNEQFF. CDR3 sequence (DNA): TGCAGCGCCGGGACTAGCGGGGGCCTCCAGGTTAGGAATGAGCAGTTCTTC.